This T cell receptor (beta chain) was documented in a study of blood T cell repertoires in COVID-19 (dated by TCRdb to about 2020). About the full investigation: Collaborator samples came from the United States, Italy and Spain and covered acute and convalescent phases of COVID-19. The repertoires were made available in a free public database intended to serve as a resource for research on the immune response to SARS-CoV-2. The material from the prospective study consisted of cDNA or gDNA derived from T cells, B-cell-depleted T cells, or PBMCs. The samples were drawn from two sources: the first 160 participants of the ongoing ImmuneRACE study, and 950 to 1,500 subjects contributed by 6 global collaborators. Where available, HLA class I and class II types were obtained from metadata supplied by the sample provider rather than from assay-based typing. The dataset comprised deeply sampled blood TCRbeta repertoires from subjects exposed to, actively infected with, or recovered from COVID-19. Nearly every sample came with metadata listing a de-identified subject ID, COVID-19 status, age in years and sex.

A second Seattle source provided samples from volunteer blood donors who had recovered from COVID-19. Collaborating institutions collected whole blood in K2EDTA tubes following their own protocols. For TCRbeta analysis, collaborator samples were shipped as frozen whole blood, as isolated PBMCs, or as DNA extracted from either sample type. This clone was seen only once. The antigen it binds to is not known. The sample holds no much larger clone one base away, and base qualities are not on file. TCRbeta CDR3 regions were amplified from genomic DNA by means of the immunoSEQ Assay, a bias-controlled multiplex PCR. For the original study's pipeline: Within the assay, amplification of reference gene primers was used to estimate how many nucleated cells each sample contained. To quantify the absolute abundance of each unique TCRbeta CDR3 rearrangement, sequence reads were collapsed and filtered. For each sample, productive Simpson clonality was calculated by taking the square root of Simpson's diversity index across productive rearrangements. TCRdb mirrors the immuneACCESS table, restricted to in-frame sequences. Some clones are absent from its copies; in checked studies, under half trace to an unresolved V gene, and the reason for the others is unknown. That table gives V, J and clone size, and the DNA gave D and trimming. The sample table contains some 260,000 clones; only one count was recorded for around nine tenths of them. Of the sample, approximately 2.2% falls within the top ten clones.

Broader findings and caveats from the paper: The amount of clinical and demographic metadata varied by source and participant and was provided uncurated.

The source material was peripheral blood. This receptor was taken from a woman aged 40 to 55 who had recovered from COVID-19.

CDR3 sequence: CASSRDSNYGYTF. The DNA reads TGCGCCAGCAGCCGGGACAGCAACTATGGCTACACCTTC. The chain uses TRBV4-1 and TRBJ1-2; 7 central nucleotides agree with TRBD1. CDR1 and CDR2 were assigned from the germline V gene as MGHRA and YSYEKL. After removal of 4 bases from V and 2 bases from J, the junction retains 1 base not matched to a gene. Spanning cysteine to phenylalanine, the CDR3 consists of 13 amino acids. Only the CDR3 DNA is retained, 39 bases long and in frame from the first base.